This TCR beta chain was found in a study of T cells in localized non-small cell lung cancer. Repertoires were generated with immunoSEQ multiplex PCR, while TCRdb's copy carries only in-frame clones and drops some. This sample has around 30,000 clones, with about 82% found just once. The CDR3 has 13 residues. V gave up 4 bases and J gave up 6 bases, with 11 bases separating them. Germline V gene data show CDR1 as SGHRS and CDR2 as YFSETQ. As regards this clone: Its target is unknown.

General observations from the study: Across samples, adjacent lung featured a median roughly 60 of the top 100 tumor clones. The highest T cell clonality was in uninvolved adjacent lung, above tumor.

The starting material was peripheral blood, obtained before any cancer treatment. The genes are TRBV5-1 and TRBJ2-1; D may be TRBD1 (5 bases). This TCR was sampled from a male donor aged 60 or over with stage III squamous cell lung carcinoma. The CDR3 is CASSVEGVNEQFF. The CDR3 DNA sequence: TGCGCCAGCAGCGTAGAAGGGGTCAATGAGCAGTTCTTC.